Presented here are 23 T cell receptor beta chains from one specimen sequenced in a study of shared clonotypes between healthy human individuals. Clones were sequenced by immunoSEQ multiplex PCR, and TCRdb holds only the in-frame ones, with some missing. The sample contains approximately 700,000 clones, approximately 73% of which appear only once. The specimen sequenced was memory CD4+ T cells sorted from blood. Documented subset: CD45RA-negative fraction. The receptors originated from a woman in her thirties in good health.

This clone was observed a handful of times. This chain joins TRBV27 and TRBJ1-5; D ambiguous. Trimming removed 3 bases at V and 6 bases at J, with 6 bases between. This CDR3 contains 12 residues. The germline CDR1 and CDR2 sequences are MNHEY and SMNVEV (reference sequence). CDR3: CASSFYGQPQHF. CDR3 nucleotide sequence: TGTGCCAGCAGTTTTTACGGTCAGCCCCAGCATTTT.

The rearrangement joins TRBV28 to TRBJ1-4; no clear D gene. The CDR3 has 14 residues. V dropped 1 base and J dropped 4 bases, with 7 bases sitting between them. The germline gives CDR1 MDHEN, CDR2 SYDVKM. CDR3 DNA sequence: TGTGCCAGCAGTTTATCTGGGATTAATGAAAAACTGTTTTTT. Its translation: CASSLSGINEKLFF.

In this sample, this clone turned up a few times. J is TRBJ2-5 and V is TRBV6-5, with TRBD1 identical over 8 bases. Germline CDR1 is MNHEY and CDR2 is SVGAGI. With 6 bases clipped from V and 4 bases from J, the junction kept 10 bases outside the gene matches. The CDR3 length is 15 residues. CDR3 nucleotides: TGTGCCAGCAGCAGGGACAGGCGGGAAGGAGAGACCCAGTACTTC. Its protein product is CASSRDRREGETQYF.

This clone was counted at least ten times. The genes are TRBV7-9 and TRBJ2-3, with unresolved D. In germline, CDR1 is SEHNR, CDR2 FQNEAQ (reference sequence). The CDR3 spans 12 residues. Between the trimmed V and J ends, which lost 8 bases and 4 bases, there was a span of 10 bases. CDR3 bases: TGTGCCAGCGTTTATGGCCCAGATACGCAGTATTTT. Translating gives CASVYGPDTQYF.

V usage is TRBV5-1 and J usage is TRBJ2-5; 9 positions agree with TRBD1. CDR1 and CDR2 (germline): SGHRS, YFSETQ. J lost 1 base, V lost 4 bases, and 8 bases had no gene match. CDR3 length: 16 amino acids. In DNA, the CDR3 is TGCGCCAGCAGCCCCCTTTGGACAGGGGCCCAAGAGACCCAGTACTTC. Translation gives CASSPLWTGAQETQYF.

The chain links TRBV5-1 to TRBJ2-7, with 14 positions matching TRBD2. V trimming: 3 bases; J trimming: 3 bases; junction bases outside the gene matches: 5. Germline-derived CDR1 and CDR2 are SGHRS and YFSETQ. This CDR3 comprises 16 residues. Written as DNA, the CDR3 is TGCGCCAGCAGCTCCCGACTAGCGGGAGGGTTCTACGAGCAGTACTTC. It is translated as CASSSRLAGGFYEQYF.

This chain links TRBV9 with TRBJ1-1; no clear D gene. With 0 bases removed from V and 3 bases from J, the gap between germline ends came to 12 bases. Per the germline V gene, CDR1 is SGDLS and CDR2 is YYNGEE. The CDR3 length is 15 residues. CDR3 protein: CASSVGAGWDTEAFF. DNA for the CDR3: TGTGCCAGCAGCGTAGGGGCGGGATGGGACACTGAAGCTTTCTTT.

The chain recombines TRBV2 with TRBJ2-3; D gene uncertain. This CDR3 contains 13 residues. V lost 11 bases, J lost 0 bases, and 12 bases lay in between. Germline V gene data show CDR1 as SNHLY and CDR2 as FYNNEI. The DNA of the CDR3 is TGTGCCTGCCACCCGGGCAGCACAGATACGCAGTATTTT. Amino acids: CACHPGSTDTQYF.

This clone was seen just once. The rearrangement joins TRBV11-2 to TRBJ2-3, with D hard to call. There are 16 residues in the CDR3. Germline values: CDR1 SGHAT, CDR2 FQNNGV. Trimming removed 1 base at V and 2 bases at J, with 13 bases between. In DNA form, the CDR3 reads TGTGCCAGCAGCTTAGGTGACGTGGGGTTCACAGATACGCAGTATTTT. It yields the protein CASSLGDVGFTDTQYF.

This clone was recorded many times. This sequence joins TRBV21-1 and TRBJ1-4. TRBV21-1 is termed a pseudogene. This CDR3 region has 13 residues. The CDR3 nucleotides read TGTGCCAGCAGCGGGGAGGGAACAGAAAAACTGTTTTTT. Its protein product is CASSGEGTEKLFF.

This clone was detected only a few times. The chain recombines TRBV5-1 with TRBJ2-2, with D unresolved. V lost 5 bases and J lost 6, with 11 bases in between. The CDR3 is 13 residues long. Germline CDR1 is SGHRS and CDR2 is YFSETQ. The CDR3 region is CASRDELPGELFF. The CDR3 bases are TGCGCCAGCAGGGATGAACTACCCGGGGAGCTGTTTTTT. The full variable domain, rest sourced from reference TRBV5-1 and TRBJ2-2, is KAGVTQTPRYLIKTRGQQVTLSCSPISGHRSVSWYQQTPGQGLQFLFEYFSETQRNKGNFPGRFSGRQFSNSRSEMNVSTLELGDSALYLCASRDELPGELFFGEGSRLTVL.

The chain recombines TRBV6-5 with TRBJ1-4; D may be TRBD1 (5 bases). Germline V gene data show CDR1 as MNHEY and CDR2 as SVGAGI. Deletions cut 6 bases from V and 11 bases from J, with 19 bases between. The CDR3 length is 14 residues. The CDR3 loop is CASSPSYEGSKLFF. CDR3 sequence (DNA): TGTGCCAGCAGCCCTTCTTACGAGGGGTCGAAACTGTTTTTT.

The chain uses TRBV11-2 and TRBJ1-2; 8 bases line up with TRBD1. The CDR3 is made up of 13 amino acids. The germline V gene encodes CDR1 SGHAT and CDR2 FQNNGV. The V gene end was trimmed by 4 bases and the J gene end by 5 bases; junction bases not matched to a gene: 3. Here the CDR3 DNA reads TGTGCCAGCAGCTCGGGACAGGCGTATGGCTACACCTTC. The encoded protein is CASSSGQAYGYTF.

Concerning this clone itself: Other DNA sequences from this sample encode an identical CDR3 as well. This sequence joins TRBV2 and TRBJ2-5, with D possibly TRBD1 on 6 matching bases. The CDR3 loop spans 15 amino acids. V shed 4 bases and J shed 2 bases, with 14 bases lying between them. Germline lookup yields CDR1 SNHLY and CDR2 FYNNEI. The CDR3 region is CASSVEGQGQETQYF. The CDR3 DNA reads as TGTGCCAGCAGTGTCGAGGGACAAGGGCAAGAGACCCAGTACTTC.

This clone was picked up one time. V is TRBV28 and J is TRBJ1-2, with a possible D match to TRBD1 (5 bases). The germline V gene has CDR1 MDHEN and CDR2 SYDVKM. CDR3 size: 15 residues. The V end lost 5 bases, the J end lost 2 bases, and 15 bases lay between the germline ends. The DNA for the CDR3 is TGTGCCAGCAGTAAAGGGACCTGGGAGAACTATGGCTACACCTTC. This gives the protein CASSKGTWENYGYTF.

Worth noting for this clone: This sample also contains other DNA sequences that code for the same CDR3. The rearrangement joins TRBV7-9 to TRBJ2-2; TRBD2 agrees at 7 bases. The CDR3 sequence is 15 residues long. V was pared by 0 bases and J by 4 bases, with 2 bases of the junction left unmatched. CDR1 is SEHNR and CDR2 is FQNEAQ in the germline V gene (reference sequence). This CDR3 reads CASSLAGGPTGELFF. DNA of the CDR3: TGTGCCAGCAGCTTAGCGGGAGGGCCCACCGGGGAGCTGTTTTTT. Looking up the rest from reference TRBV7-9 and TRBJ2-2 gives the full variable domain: DTGVSQNPRHKITKRGQNVTFRCDPISEHNRLYWYRQTLGQGPEFLTYFQNEAQLEKSRLLSDRFSAERPKGSFSTLEIQRTEQGDSAMYLCASSLAGGPTGELFFGEGSRLTVL.

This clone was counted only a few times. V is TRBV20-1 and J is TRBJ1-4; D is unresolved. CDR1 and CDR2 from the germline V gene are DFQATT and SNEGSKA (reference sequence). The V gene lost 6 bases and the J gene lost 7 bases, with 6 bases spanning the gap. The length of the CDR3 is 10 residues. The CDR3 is CSARGEKLFF. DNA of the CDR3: TGCAGTGCCCGCGGTGAAAAACTGTTTTTT.

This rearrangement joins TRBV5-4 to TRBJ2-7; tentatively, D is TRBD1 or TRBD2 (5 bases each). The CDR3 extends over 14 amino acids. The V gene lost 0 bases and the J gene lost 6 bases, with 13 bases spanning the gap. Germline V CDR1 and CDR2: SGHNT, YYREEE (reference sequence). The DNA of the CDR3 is TGTGCCAGCAGCTTGGAGGCAGGGACCCGCGAGCAGTACTTC. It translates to CASSLEAGTREQYF.

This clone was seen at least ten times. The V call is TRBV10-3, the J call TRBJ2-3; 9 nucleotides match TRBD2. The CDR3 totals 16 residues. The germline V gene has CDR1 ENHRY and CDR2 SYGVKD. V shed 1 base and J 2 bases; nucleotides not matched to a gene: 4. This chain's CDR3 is CAISEYPSGTTDTQYF. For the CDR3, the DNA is TGTGCCATCAGTGAGTACCCTAGCGGGACCACAGATACGCAGTATTTT.

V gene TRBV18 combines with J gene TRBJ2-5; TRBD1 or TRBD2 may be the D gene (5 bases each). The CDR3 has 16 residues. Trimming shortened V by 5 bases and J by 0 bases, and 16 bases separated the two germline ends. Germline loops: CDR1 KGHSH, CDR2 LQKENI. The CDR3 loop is CASSSQVGGYQETQYF. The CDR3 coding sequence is TGTGCCAGCTCATCCCAGGTTGGGGGATACCAAGAGACCCAGTACTTC.

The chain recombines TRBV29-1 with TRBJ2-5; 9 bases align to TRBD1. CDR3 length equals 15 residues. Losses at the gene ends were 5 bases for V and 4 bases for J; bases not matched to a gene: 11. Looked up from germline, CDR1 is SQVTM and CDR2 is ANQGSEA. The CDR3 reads CSVNPSGTGTETQYF. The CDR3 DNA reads TGCAGCGTTAACCCGTCCGGGACAGGGACAGAGACCCAGTACTTC.

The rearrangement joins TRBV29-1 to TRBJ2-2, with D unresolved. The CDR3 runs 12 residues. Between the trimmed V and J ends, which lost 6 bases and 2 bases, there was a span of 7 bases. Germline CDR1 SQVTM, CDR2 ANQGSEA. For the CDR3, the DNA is TGCAGCGTCCCCGTAAACACCGGGGAGCTGTTTTTT. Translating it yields CSVPVNTGELFF.

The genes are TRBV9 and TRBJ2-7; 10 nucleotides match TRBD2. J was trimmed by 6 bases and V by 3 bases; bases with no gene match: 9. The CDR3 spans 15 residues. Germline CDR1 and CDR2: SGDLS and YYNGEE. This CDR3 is CASSGGAAGGVEQYF. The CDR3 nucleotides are TGTGCCAGCAGCGGGGGAGCAGCGGGAGGGGTCGAGCAGTACTTC.